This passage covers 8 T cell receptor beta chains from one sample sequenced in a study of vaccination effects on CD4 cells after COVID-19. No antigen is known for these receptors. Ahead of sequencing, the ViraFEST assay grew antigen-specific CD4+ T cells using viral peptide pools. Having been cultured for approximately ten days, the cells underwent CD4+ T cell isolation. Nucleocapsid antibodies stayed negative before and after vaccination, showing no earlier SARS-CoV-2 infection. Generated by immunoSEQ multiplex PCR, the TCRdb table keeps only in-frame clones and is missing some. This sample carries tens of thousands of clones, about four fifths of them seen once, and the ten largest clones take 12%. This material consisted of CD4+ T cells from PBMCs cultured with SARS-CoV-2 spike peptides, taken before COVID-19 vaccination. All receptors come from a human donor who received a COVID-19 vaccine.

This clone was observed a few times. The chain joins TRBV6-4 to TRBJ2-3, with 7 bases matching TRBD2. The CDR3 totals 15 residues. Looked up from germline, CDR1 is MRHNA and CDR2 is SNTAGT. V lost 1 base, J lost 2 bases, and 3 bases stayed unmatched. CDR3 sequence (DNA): TGTGCCAGCAGTGACTATCTAGCGGCCACAGATACGCAGTATTTT. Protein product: CASSDYLAATDTQYF.

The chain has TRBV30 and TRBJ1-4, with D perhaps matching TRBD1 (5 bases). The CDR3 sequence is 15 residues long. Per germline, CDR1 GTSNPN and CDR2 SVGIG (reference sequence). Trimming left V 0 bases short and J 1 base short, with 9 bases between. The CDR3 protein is CAWSVQRGTNEKLFF. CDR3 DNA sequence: TGTGCCTGGAGTGTACAAAGGGGAACTAATGAAAAACTGTTTTTT. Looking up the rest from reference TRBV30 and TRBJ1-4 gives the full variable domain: SQTIHQWPATLVQPVGSPLSLECTVEGTSNPNLYWYRQAAGRGLQLLFYSVGIGQISSEVPQNLSASRPQDRQFILSSKKLLLSDSGFYLCAWSVQRGTNEKLFFGSGTQLSVL.

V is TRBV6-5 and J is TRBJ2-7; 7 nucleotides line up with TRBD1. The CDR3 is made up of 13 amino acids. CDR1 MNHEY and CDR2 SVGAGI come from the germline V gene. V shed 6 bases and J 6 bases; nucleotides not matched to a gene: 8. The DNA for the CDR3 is TGTGCCAGCAGGCGAATACAGGGGTCCGAGCAGTACGTC. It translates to CASRRIQGSEQYV.

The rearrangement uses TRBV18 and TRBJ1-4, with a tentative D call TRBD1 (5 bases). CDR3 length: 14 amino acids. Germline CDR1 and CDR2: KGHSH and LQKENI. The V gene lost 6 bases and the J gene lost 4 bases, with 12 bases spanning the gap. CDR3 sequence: CASSSAGGNEKLFF. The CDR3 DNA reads TGTGCCAGCTCGTCGGCTGGGGGTAATGAAAAACTGTTTTTT. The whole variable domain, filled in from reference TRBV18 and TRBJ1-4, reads NAGVMQNPRHLVRRRGQEARLRCSPMKGHSHVYWYRQLPEEGLKFMVYLQKENIIDESGMPKERFSAEFPKEGPSILRIQQVVRGDSAAYFCASSSAGGNEKLFFGSGTQLSVL.

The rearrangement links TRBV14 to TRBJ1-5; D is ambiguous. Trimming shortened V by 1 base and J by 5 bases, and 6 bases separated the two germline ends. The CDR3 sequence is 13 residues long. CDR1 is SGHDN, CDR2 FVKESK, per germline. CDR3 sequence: CASSQGFDQPQHF. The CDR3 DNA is TGTGCCAGCAGCCAAGGGTTCGATCAGCCCCAGCATTTT.

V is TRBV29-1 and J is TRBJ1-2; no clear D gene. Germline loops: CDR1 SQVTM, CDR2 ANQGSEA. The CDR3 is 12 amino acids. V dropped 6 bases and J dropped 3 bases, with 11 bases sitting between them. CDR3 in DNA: TGCAGCGTGAGCCCTACTGACTATGGCTACACCTTC. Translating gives CSVSPTDYGYTF.

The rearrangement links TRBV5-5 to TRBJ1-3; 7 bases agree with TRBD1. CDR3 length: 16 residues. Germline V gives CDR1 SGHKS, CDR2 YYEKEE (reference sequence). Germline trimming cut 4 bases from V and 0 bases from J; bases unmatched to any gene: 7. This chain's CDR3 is CASSRTGTTSGNTIYF. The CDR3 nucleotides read TGTGCCAGCAGCCGGACAGGTACTACCTCTGGAAACACCATATATTTT.

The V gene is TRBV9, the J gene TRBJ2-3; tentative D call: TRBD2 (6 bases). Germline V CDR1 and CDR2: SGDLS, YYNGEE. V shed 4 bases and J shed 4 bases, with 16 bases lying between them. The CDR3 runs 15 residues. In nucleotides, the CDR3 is TGTGCCAGCAGCCTGCGGGGCACGGGGGCAGATACGCAGTATTTT. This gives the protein CASSLRGTGADTQYF.